This T cell receptor (beta chain) was retrieved from a study of cytomegalovirus exposure and HLA in healthy donors. Broader study findings: Per a later analysis, 15,000 to 20,000 TCR beta sequences showed association with HLA alleles at 0.05 false discovery rate. In a later analysis, common viral pathogens appeared linked to several of the most significant clusters.

Germline V CDR1 and CDR2: SGHRS, YFSETQ. The V and J ends lost 0 bases and 7 bases, in that order; junction bases with no gene match: 10. The CDR3 totals 16 residues. A multiplex PCR was run with 60 Vbeta primers and 13 Jbeta primers. Only in-frame clones appear in the TCRdb table, and some are missing; sequencing was by immunoSEQ multiplex PCR. The table lists some 200,000 clones, 62% of them singletons. Concerning this clone: Its antigen is unknown.

Sequenced material: PBMCs. The J gene is TRBJ2-1, the V gene TRBV5-1; 7 bases map to TRBD2. The source of this sequence is a man aged 40-49 years in good health and CMV-seronegative. The CDR3 coding sequence is TGCGCCAGCAGCTTGGCCTCCGGACTCGGGGGGAATGAGCAGTTCTTC. It encodes CASSLASGLGGNEQFF.